The 18 T cell receptor beta chains below were found in one sample sequenced in a study of blood T cell repertoires in COVID-19. The table came from immunoSEQ multiplex PCR; TCRdb's copy has only in-frame clones and leaves some out. The repertoire holds roughly 150,000 clones, 80% to 90% seen once, with roughly 8% in the top ten. Material: peripheral blood. All receptors derive from an older woman with COVID-19, enrolled during active disease.

CDR3 DNA sequence: TGTGCCAGCAGCCTTAGGGGTGGCTACACCTTC. Its translation: CASSLRGGYTF. The chain has TRBV9 and TRBJ1-2; the D gene is possibly TRBD1 (5 bases). In germline, CDR1 is SGDLS, CDR2 YYNGEE. The CDR3 extends over 11 amino acids. Trimming cost V 4 bases and J 7 bases, with 8 bases left between them.

The V gene is TRBV18, the J gene TRBJ1-1; no firm D call. This CDR3 spans 14 amino acids. The V end was cut by 3 bases, the J end by 7 bases, with 15 bases between. Germline V lookup: CDR1 KGHSH, CDR2 LQKENI. This CDR3 is CASSPKRGRGEAFF. CDR3 coding DNA: TGTGCCAGCTCACCCAAACGCGGTAGAGGTGAAGCTTTCTTT.

This chain's CDR3 is CAWRHRGTGNQPQHF. In DNA form, the CDR3 reads TGTGCCTGGAGGCACAGGGGGACCGGCAATCAGCCCCAGCATTTT. This chain links TRBV30 with TRBJ1-5; 8 bases align to TRBD1. The CDR3 consists of 15 residues. CDR1 is GTSNPN, CDR2 SVGIG, per germline (reference sequence). V shed 3 bases, J shed 2 bases, and the junction held 6 bases outside the gene matches.

The chain uses TRBV18 and TRBJ2-6; 7 bases are shared with TRBD2. The germline gives CDR1 KGHSH, CDR2 LQKENI. Trimming took 2 bases from V and 0 from J; bases not matched to a gene: 7. This CDR3 spans 18 amino acids. The chain's CDR3 is CASSPSTSVYSGANVLTF. The CDR3 bases are TGTGCCAGCTCACCAAGCACTAGCGTATACTCTGGGGCCAACGTCCTGACTTTC.

This clone occurred once. This rearrangement joins TRBV4-1 to TRBJ2-1; D gene unclear. V gave up 4 bases and J gave up 5 bases, with 12 bases separating them. CDR1 is MGHRA, CDR2 YSYEKL, per germline. CDR3 length: 14 amino acids. For the CDR3, the DNA is TGCGCCAGCAGCCTACTGCCTCGGGACAATGAGCAGTTCTTC. Amino acids: CASSLLPRDNEQFF.

This clone was seen once. Written as DNA, the CDR3 is TGTGCCAGCAGCTCAGCCGGGACACTTCAAAATTCACCCCTCCACTTT. Its translation is CASSSAGTLQNSPLHF. The chain has TRBV9 and TRBJ1-6, with TRBD1 as a possible D gene (6 bases). The CDR3 runs to 16 residues. Germline values: CDR1 SGDLS, CDR2 YYNGEE. With 4 bases removed from V and 7 bases from J, the gap between germline ends came to 18 bases.

The gene calls are TRBV5-6 and TRBJ1-2; no reliable D call. The CDR3 sequence is 14 residues long. Germline values: CDR1 SGHDT, CDR2 YYEEEE. Between the trimmed V and J ends, which lost 0 bases and 4 bases, there was a span of 10 bases. The CDR3 spells CASSLARRVYGYTF. CDR3 nucleotides: TGTGCCAGCAGCTTGGCCAGGCGGGTCTATGGCTACACCTTC.

This chain connects TRBV19 to TRBJ2-7, with 12 bases matching TRBD2. Germline values: CDR1 LNHDA, CDR2 SQIVND (reference sequence). With V trimmed by 8 bases and J by 2 bases, 10 bases remained unmatched. CDR3 length equals 16 residues. For the CDR3, the DNA is TGTGCCAGTCGTCCCGGGACTAGCGGGTTTACCTACGAGCAGTACTTC. It encodes CASRPGTSGFTYEQYF.

This clone showed up just a few times. The chain has TRBV7-9 and TRBJ1-6, with D uncertain. The CDR3 has 15 amino acids. In germline, CDR1 is SEHNR, CDR2 FQNEAQ (reference sequence). The V gene lost 5 bases and the J gene lost 8 bases, with 16 bases spanning the gap. The CDR3 DNA reads as TGTGCCAGCAGCCCGGTAGGCCTCGGGGATTCACCCCTCCACTTT. Residues: CASSPVGLGDSPLHF.

This chain joins TRBV15 and TRBJ2-1; a possible D gene is TRBD1 (6 bases). CDR1 and CDR2 (germline): LNHNV, YYDKDF (reference sequence). The CDR3 sequence is 15 residues long. Trimming left V 5 bases short and J 8 bases short, with 19 bases between. The CDR3 loop reads CATSSGTGTIYEQFF. The CDR3 DNA reads as TGTGCCACCAGCTCCGGGACCGGGACAATCTATGAGCAGTTCTTC.

This clone was counted between two and nine times. The genes are TRBV19 and TRBJ2-2; 12 bases are a match to TRBD1. This CDR3 region has 15 residues. The trim removed 6 bases at V and 6 bases at J, leaving 5 bases unmatched. Germline-derived CDR1 and CDR2 are LNHDA and SQIVND (reference sequence). CDR3 in amino acids: CASRNRDRGPGELFF. DNA for the CDR3: TGTGCCAGTAGGAACCGGGACAGGGGGCCCGGGGAGCTGTTTTTT.

This clone was seen a single time. The gene calls are TRBV5-1 and TRBJ2-1; 9 bases are shared with TRBD2. Germline CDR1 reads SGHRS; CDR2 reads YFSETQ. The CDR3 length is 19 residues. The J segment lost 3 bases and the V segment lost 1 base, leaving 14 bases of the junction unmatched. As DNA, the CDR3 is TGCGCCAGCAGCTTGATGGGCGGGAGGGCCGTAGGCCTCTACAATGAGCAGTTCTTC. Its translation is CASSLMGGRAVGLYNEQFF. The complete variable domain, with remaining parts taken from reference TRBV5-1 and TRBJ2-1, reads KAGVTQTPRYLIKTRGQQVTLSCSPISGHRSVSWYQQTPGQGLQFLFEYFSETQRNKGNFPGRFSGRQFSNSRSEMNVSTLELGDSALYLCASSLMGGRAVGLYNEQFFGPGTRLTVL.

The CDR3: CASSLGQSNYGYTF. The CDR3 region has the DNA TGTGCCAGCAGCTTAGGACAGTCTAACTATGGCTACACCTTC. The chain recombines TRBV7-2 with TRBJ1-2; tentatively, D is TRBD1 (5 bases). The CDR3 covers 14 residues. V dropped 1 base and J dropped 0 bases, with 6 bases sitting between them. Per germline, CDR1 SGHTA and CDR2 FQGNSA.

This chain uses TRBV5-5 with TRBJ1-2; 11 bases align to TRBD1. Germline V CDR1 and CDR2: SGHKS, YYEKEE (reference sequence). The CDR3 is made up of 16 amino acids. V was pared by 4 bases and J by 4 bases, with 9 bases of the junction left unmatched. DNA of the CDR3: TGTGCCAGCAGCCCGTCGGGACAGGGGGTCCCCTATGGCTACACCTTC. It yields the protein CASSPSGQGVPYGYTF.

This clone showed up just a few times. The rearrangement links TRBV19 to TRBJ1-2; weak D call: TRBD1 (6 bases). Deletions cut 4 bases from V and 0 bases from J, with 9 bases between. The CDR3 covers 14 residues. Germline CDR1 reads LNHDA; CDR2 reads SQIVND (reference sequence). CDR3 bases: TGTGCCAGTAGTAACAGGGCGACTAACTATGGCTACACCTTC. Protein sequence: CASSNRATNYGYTF.

CDR3 amino acids: CASSLGDRDGDTQYF. Written as DNA, the CDR3 is TGTGCCAGCAGCTTGGGGGACAGGGACGGAGATACGCAGTATTTT. J is TRBJ2-3 and V is TRBV5-6; TRBD1 matches 9 bases. CDR3 length equals 15 residues. Looked up from germline, CDR1 is SGHDT and CDR2 is YYEEEE. Germline trimming cut 0 bases from V and 5 bases from J; bases unmatched to any gene: 4.

This clone was seen only once. V gene TRBV6-5 combines with J gene TRBJ1-6; 8 positions match TRBD1. Losses at the gene ends were 5 bases for V and 7 bases for J; bases not matched to a gene: 1. The CDR3 has 13 amino acids. Germline V gene data show CDR1 as MNHEY and CDR2 as SVGAGI. The CDR3 loop reads CASSPGGNSPLHF. For the CDR3, the DNA is TGTGCCAGCAGTCCAGGGGGCAATTCACCCCTCCACTTT.

V is TRBV29-1 and J is TRBJ1-4; 9 bases are a match to TRBD1. CDR1 and CDR2 from the germline V gene are SQVTM and ANQGSEA. CDR3 size: 14 residues. Trimming removed 4 bases from V and 5 bases from J; junction bases left unmatched: 5. For the CDR3, the DNA is TGCAGCGTTGCGGACAGGGGCAGGAATGAAAAACTGTTTTTT. Translating it yields CSVADRGRNEKLFF.